A single sample gave rise to the 21 T cell receptor beta chains below, sequenced in a study of T cell clonality in common variable immunodeficiency. Overall study findings and caveats: Reportedly, TCR beta sequences from common variable immunodeficiency showed fewer deletions and N-nucleotide insertions.

Their cognate antigens are unknown. TCRdb's copy holds only in-frame clones and misses some; the assay was immunoSEQ multiplex PCR. The sample contains about 20,000 clones, none occurring once; approximately 2.6% lies in the top ten. Sequencing input: peripheral blood mononuclear cells. The receptors here all came from a human donor with common variable immunodeficiency.

On this clone itself: The read ends 3 residues before the CDR3 terminus; that terminus is restored from the germline J gene. The gene calls are TRBV18 and TRBJ2-3, with 12 bases identical to TRBD2. Germline V gives CDR1 KGHSH, CDR2 LQKENI. J lost 0 bases, V lost 5 bases, and 3 bases had no gene match. This CDR3 contains 16 residues. CDR3 region: CASSALAGGSTDTQYF. CDR3 bases read: TGTGCCAGCTCAGCACTAGCGGGAGGAAGCACAGATACG.

This clone came up a few times. Read data end 3 residues before the CDR3 end; the end is taken from the germline J gene. This sequence joins TRBV19 and TRBJ2-7, with TRBD1 matching over 7 bases. The germline V gene encodes CDR1 LNHDA and CDR2 SQIVND (reference sequence). This CDR3 region has 16 residues. Trimming cost V 3 bases and J 1 base; bases outside gene matches: 9. This CDR3 is CASSISDRVGSYEQYF. The CDR3 DNA, read in part, is TGTGCCAGTAGTATTTCAGACAGGGTGGGGTCCTACGAG.

This clone was picked up a small number of times. Sequencing ends 3 residues short of the CDR3 end; the germline J gene provides the rest. V is TRBV23-1 and J is TRBJ2-5; 10 nucleotides line up with TRBD2. TRBV23-1 is given ORF status, its function remaining uncertain. V shed 4 bases and J 0 bases; nucleotides not matched to a gene: 5. The CDR3 contains 16 residues. This chain's CDR3 is CASSLSSGGYQETQYF. CDR3 DNA, as far as it was read: TGCGCCAGCAGTCTGAGTAGCGGGGGGTACCAAGAGACC.

A remark on this clone: The read ends 3 residues early relative to the CDR3; the germline J gene fills the gap. This rearrangement joins TRBV19 to TRBJ2-7, with TRBD2 matching over 9 bases. V was pared by 1 base and J by 1 base, with 2 bases of the junction left unmatched. The CDR3 is 15 residues long. The germline V gene has CDR1 LNHDA and CDR2 SQIVND (reference sequence). CDR3 amino acids: CASSIVAGVSYEQYF. The CDR3 DNA, read in part, is TGTGCCAGTAGTATAGTAGCGGGGGTTTCCTACGAG.

CDR3 DNA, as far as it was read: TGTGCCAGTAGTTTAGCGGGGGGGCCGAAGACC. This sequence encodes CASSLAGGPKT. The full CDR3 sequence reads CASSLAGGPKTQYF. V is TRBV19 and J is TRBJ2-5, with 11 bases identical to TRBD2. Coverage ceases 3 residues before the CDR3 finishes, and the germline J gene fills in the end. The germline V gene has CDR1 LNHDA and CDR2 SQIVND (reference sequence). The CDR3 has 14 amino acids. V lost 5 bases to trimming and J lost 6 bases; unmatched junction nucleotides: 5. The full variable domain, in which reference TRBV19 and TRBJ2-5 provide the parts outside the CDR3, is DGGITQSPKYLFRKEGQNVTLSCEQNLNHDAMYWYRQDPGQGLRLIYYSQIVNDFQKGDIAEGYSVSREKKESFPLTVTSAQKNPTAFYLCASSLAGGPKTQYFGPGTRLLVL.

This clone was seen more than once but under ten times. The CDR3 goes on 3 residues after the read ends, and that part is filled in from the germline J gene. The chain uses TRBV7-9 and TRBJ2-3; no clear D gene. Germline assignment: CDR1 SEHNR and CDR2 FQNEAQ (reference sequence). There are 12 residues in the CDR3. V lost 3 bases to trimming and J lost 5 bases, with 6 bases between them. CDR3 region: CASSFSLDTQYF. The CDR3 DNA, read in part, is TGTGCCAGCAGCTTTTCTTTAGATACG.

As to this clone: The observed sequence ends 3 residues before the CDR3 terminus, with the missing tail filled in from the germline J gene. V and J are TRBV16 and TRBJ2-3; 9 bases match TRBD2. The CDR3 has 16 amino acids. With V trimmed by 4 bases and J by 4 bases, 9 bases remained unmatched. Germline V gene sequence: CDR1 KGHSY, CDR2 FQNENV. The CDR3 is CASSPPGLAKSDTQYF. The covered CDR3 bases are TGTGCCAGCAGCCCTCCGGGACTAGCTAAGTCAGATACG.

In the case of this clone: With the read ending 3 residues before the CDR3 end, the germline J gene is used to fill in that end. This chain joins TRBV6-2 or TRBV6-3 and TRBJ2-1, with 9 bases fitting TRBD2. CDR3 length: 13 residues. V shed 6 bases, J shed 4 bases, and the junction held 1 base outside the gene matches. Germline values: CDR1 MNHEY, CDR2 SVGEGT. The CDR3 sequence is CASRAGGYNEQFF. The sequenced CDR3 bases are TGTGCCAGCAGAGCGGGGGGTTACAATGAG.

This clone has more than one count but fewer than ten. Read coverage stops 3 residues before the CDR3 terminus; the germline J gene supplies the remainder. This chain joins TRBV7-2 and TRBJ2-1, with no clear D. This CDR3 spans 13 amino acids. V was cut by 2 bases and J by 5 bases, with 7 bases left in between. CDR1 SGHTA and CDR2 FQGNSA come from the germline V gene. The DNA read from the CDR3 is TGTGCCAGCAGCTTAAGCCGGGACAATGAG. Amino acid sequence: CASSLSRDNE. The full CDR3 reads CASSLSRDNEQFF.

This clone was observed a handful of times. The CDR3 is cut off 3 residues early in the read; its end comes from the germline J gene. The chain carries TRBV7-6 and TRBJ2-5; 11 bases are a match to TRBD2. Unmatched junction bases numbered 6, after V lost 4 bases and J lost 2 bases. CDR1 SGHVS and CDR2 FNYEAQ come from the germline V gene. The length of the CDR3 is 16 residues. The CDR3 DNA, read in part, is TGTGCCAGCAGCTCGGGACTAGCGGCACCTCAAGAGACC. Translation: CASSSGLAAPQET. The entire CDR3 is CASSSGLAAPQETQYF.

The CDR3 DNA, read in part, is TGTGCCAGCAGCTCCAGCGGGGGGCATGGC. This translates into CASSSSGGHG. The full-length CDR3 reads as CASSSSGGHGYTF. This chain uses TRBV7-9 with TRBJ1-2; D may be TRBD1 (6 bases). The read ends 3 residues before the CDR3 terminus; that terminus is restored from the germline J gene. The CDR3 consists of 13 residues. CDR1 and CDR2 (germline): SEHNR, FQNEAQ (reference sequence). The germline V and J ends were trimmed by 4 bases and 6 bases, with 12 bases remaining between them.

This clone occurred many times. The read gets to within 3 residues of the CDR3 end, and the germline J gene fills in the rest. The chain joins TRBV20-1 to TRBJ2-5, with TRBD2 matching 11 bases. Germline V gene sequence: CDR1 DFQATT, CDR2 SNEGSKA (reference sequence). The V gene end was trimmed by 3 bases and the J gene end by 6 bases; junction bases not matched to a gene: 12. The CDR3 spans 16 residues. Incomplete CDR3 DNA: TGCAGTGCTAGTCCTAGCGGGAGGACTATCCTGAAGACC. This encodes CSASPSGRTILKT. The CDR3 in full is CSASPSGRTILKTQYF.

There are a few counts of this clone. Read sequence stops 3 residues before the CDR3 end, and the germline J gene provides the missing end. This chain connects TRBV30 to TRBJ2-5, with D uncertain. The ends were cut back, 0 bases at V and 7 bases at J, with 12 bases in the middle. The length of the CDR3 is 13 residues. CDR1 GTSNPN and CDR2 SVGIG come from the germline V gene (reference sequence). This CDR3 reads CAWSVQTSGTQYF. The sequenced CDR3 bases are TGTGCCTGGAGTGTTCAGACATCTGGGACC.

The sample holds many counts of this clone. The read ends 3 residues shy of where the CDR3 ends; the end is completed using the germline J gene. The rearrangement uses TRBV18 and TRBJ2-1; D remains unclear. The V end was cut by 3 bases, the J end by 9 bases, with 6 bases between. The CDR3 consists of 11 residues. Germline assignment: CDR1 KGHSH and CDR2 LQKENI. Partial CDR3 DNA: TGTGCCAGCTCACCGTCAGTTGAG. Amino acid sequence: CASSPSVE. Given in full, the CDR3 is CASSPSVEQFF.

In the case of this clone: The sequenced fragment ends 3 residues before the CDR3 boundary, so the rest is inferred from the germline J gene. The V call is TRBV19, the J call TRBJ1-5; D remains unclear. Trimming shortened V by 2 bases and J by 3 bases, and 8 bases separated the two germline ends. This CDR3 has 14 amino acids. Germline lookup yields CDR1 LNHDA and CDR2 SQIVND (reference sequence). The CDR3 bases that were read are TGTGCCAGTAGTATACGGGGTCTCAATCAGCCC. Translated: CASSIRGLNQP. The full CDR3 reads CASSIRGLNQPQHF.

Concerning this clone: Read sequence stops 3 residues before the CDR3 end, and the germline J gene provides the missing end. J is TRBJ2-6 and V is TRBV18; D remains unclear. The CDR3 sequence is 15 residues long. The V and J ends lost 3 bases and 1 base respectively, with 7 bases between them. Germline CDR1 and CDR2: KGHSH and LQKENI. The CDR3 bases that were read are TGTGCCAGCTCACCTCAGGCATCTGGGGCCAACGTC. Residues: CASSPQASGANV. The full-length CDR3 reads as CASSPQASGANVLTF.

This clone was observed a handful of times. With the read ending 3 residues before the CDR3 end, the germline J gene is used to fill in that end. The chain combines TRBV30 with TRBJ1-1, with no clear D. This CDR3 has 12 residues. V gave up 3 bases and J gave up 0 bases, with 5 bases separating them. Germline V gives CDR1 GTSNPN, CDR2 SVGIG (reference sequence). This CDR3 reads CAWSPVNTEAFF. The part of the CDR3 DNA that was read is TGTGCCTGGAGCCCTGTGAACACTGAA.

As concerns this clone: The CDR3 extends 3 residues past the end of the read, so its final part is completed from the germline J gene. The chain uses TRBV7-2 and TRBJ2-7; perhaps TRBD2 as D (6 bases). V dropped 2 bases and J dropped 4 bases, with 12 bases sitting between them. This CDR3 region has 14 residues. The V gene's germline CDR1 is SGHTA and CDR2 FQGNSA. Incomplete CDR3 DNA: TGTGCCAGCAGCTTACAGGGAGGTGGGTACGAG. Its translation is CASSLQGGGYE. The CDR3 in full is CASSLQGGGYEQYF.

The CDR3 DNA, read in part, is TGTGCCAGTAGTTTCCACAGGGATTATAGCAATCAGCCC. This translates into CASSFHRDYSNQP. The CDR3 as a whole reads CASSFHRDYSNQPQHF. The rearrangement uses TRBV19 and TRBJ1-5; D might be TRBD1 (6 bases). Read coverage stops 3 residues before the CDR3 terminus; the germline J gene supplies the remainder. In germline, CDR1 is LNHDA, CDR2 SQIVND (reference sequence). The CDR3 has 16 residues. The V gene lost 5 bases and the J gene lost 0 bases, with 14 bases spanning the gap.

This clone appeared many times. The read ends 3 residues shy of where the CDR3 ends; the end is completed using the germline J gene. This chain links TRBV29-1 with TRBJ2-2; 8 nucleotides agree with TRBD1. The V segment lost 4 bases and the J segment 4 bases; nucleotides outside the gene matches: 8. The CDR3 sequence is 15 residues long. Germline V gene lookup returns CDR1 SQVTM and CDR2 ANQGSEA. The part of the CDR3 DNA that was read is TGCAGCGTTGGAAGGGCAGGGGGCCGCACCGGGGAG. Protein sequence: CSVGRAGGRTGE. The full-length CDR3 reads as CSVGRAGGRTGELFF.

The sample holds a few counts of this clone. The sequence runs out 3 residues before the end of the CDR3; the remainder is reconstructed from the germline J gene. The chain recombines TRBV19 with TRBJ2-7; tentatively, D is TRBD2 (5 bases). Germline V lookup: CDR1 LNHDA, CDR2 SQIVND (reference sequence). The CDR3 length is 15 residues. Trimming removed 5 bases at V and 2 bases at J, with 16 bases between. The CDR3 loop reads CASSRWISETYEQYF. Partial CDR3 DNA: TGTGCCAGTAGTCGTTGGATTAGCGAGACCTACGAG.